Each of the 6 T cell receptor beta chains below was sequenced from the same sample in a study of cytomegalovirus exposure and HLA in healthy donors. PCR used 60 Vbeta primers and 13 Jbeta primers. Generated by immunoSEQ multiplex PCR, the TCRdb table keeps only in-frame clones and is missing some. Here the sample spans some 140,000 clones, around 77% being singletons. The sequencing sample was made of PBMCs. Source of these receptors: a man aged 25-45 years in good health.

J is TRBJ2-5 and V is TRBV29-1, with D tentatively TRBD2 (6 bases). TRBJ2-7 explains the end of the DNA better; the J call may be wrong. Germline V CDR1 and CDR2: SQVTM, ANQGSEA. The CDR3 sequence is 13 residues long. CDR3 amino acids: CSVASDGSYEQYF. The CDR3 DNA reads as TGCAGCGTTGCTTCGGACGGGAGCTACGAGCAGTACTTC.

The V gene is TRBV6-5, the J gene TRBJ1-2; a weak D match, TRBD1 (6 bases). Germline values: CDR1 MNHEY, CDR2 SVGAGI. The length of the CDR3 is 13 residues. V was cut by 2 bases and J by 4 bases, with 8 bases left in between. Here the CDR3 DNA reads TGTGCCAGCAGTTACCAGACAGGCTATGGCTACACCTTC. Translation: CASSYQTGYGYTF.

The chain links TRBV4-2 to TRBJ2-1, with TRBD2 identical over 12 bases. Germline V lookup: CDR1 LGHNA, CDR2 YNFKEQ. Unmatched junction bases numbered 6, after V lost 4 bases and J lost 5 bases. The CDR3 has 16 residues. The CDR3 nucleotides read TGTGCCAGCAGCCGTGGACTAGCGGGAAGGGACAATGAGCAGTTCTTC. Protein product: CASSRGLAGRDNEQFF.

The CDR3 is CASKTGRDTGELFF. The CDR3 coding sequence is TGTGCCAGTAAAACAGGGAGGGACACCGGGGAGCTGTTTTTT. The rearrangement joins TRBV6-5 to TRBJ2-2, with D tentatively TRBD2 (7 bases). Germline V CDR1 and CDR2: MNHEY, SVGAGI. Trimming stripped 9 bases from V and 3 bases from J, with 14 bases between. CDR3 size: 14 residues.

V gene TRBV28 combines with J gene TRBJ1-2, with D maybe TRBD1 (6 bases). Trimming took off 7 bases at V and 8 bases at J, with 20 bases between the two ends. Germline V CDR1 and CDR2: MDHEN, SYDVKM. The CDR3 extends over 14 amino acids. CDR3 sequence (DNA): TGTGCCAGCACTCTAAGGGGGGGGACTCGGGGCTACACCTTC. It codes for CASTLRGGTRGYTF.

The CDR3: CASSTRAGAGLQETQYF. As DNA, the CDR3 is TGCGCCAGCAGCACCCGGGCAGGAGCGGGGCTACAAGAGACCCAGTACTTC. V usage is TRBV4-3 and J usage is TRBJ2-5, with TRBD2 matching over 7 bases. The CDR3 totals 17 residues. From germline, CDR1 is LGHNA and CDR2 YSLEER. V shed 5 bases and J 2 bases; nucleotides not matched to a gene: 14.